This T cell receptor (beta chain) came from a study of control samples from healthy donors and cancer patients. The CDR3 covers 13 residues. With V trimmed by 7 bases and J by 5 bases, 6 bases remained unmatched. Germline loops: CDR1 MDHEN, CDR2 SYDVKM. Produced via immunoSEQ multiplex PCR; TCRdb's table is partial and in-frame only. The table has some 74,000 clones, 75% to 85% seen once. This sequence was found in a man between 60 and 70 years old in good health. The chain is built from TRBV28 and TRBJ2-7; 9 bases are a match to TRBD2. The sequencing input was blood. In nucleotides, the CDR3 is TGTGCCAGCACCCTAGCGGGAACCCACGAGCAGTACTTC. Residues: CASTLAGTHEQYF.